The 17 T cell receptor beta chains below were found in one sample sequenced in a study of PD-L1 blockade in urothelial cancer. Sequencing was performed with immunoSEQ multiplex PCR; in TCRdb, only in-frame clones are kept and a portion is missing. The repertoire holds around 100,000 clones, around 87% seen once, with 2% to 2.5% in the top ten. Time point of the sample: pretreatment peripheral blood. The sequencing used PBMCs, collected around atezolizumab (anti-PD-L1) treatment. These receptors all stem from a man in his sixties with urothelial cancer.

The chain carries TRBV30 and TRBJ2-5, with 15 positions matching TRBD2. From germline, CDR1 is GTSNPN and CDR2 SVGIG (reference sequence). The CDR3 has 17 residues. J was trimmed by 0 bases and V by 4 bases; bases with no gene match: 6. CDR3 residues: CAWTSGTSGRYQETQYF. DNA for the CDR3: TGTGCCTGGACCTCCGGGACTAGCGGGAGGTACCAAGAGACCCAGTACTTC.

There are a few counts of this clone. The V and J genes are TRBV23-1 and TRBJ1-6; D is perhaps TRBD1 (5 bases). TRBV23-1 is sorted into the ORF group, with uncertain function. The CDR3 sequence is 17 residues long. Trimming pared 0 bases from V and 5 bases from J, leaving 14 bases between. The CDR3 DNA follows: TGCGCCAGCAGTCAATCTCGGTACAGGTCCCATAATTCACCCCTCCACTTT. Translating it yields CASSQSRYRSHNSPLHF.

CDR3 sequence (DNA): TGTGCCAGCCTGCCAACAGGGGCCTCTGGAAACACCATATATTTT. It yields the protein CASLPTGASGNTIYF. V gene TRBV6-1 combines with J gene TRBJ1-3, with TRBD1 matching over 7 bases. This CDR3 region has 15 residues. V trimming: 8 bases; J trimming: 0 bases; junction bases outside the gene matches: 7. Germline V gives CDR1 MNHNS, CDR2 SASEGT.

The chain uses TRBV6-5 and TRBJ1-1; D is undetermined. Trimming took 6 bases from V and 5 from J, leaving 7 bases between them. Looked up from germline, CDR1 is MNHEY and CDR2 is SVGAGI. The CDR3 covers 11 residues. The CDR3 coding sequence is TGTGCCAGCAGCAGTTGGACTGAAGCTTTCTTT. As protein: CASSSWTEAFF.

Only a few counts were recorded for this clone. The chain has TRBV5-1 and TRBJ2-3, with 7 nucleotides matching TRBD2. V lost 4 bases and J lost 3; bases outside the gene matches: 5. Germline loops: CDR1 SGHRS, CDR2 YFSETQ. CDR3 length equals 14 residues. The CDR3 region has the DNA TGCGCCAGCAGCATTAGGGGAGGGACAGATACGCAGTATTTT. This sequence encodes CASSIRGGTDTQYF.

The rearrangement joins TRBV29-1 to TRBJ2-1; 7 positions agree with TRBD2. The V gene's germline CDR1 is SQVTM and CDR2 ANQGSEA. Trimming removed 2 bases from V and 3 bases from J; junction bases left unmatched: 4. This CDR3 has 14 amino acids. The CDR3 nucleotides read TGCAGCGTTGAATCCGGGAGGATCTACAATGAGCAGTTCTTC. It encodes CSVESGRIYNEQFF.

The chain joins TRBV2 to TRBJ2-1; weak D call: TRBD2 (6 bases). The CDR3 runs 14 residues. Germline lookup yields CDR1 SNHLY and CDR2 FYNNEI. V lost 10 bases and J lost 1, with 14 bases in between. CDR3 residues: CATSAGGSYNEQFF. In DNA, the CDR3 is TGTGCCACCTCCGCCGGGGGTTCCTACAATGAGCAGTTCTTC.

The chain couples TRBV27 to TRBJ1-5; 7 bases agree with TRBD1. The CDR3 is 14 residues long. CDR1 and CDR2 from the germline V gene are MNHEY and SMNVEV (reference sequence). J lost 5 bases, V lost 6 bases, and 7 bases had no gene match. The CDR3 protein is CASSHRDSDQPQHF. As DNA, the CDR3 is TGTGCCAGCAGCCATCGGGACAGTGATCAGCCCCAGCATTTT.

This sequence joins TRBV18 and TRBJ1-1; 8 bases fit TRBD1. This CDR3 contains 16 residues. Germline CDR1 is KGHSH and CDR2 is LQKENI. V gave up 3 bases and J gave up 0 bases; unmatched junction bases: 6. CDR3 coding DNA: TGTGCCAGCTCACCGGGACAGGTGATCATGAACACTGAAGCTTTCTTT. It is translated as CASSPGQVIMNTEAFF.

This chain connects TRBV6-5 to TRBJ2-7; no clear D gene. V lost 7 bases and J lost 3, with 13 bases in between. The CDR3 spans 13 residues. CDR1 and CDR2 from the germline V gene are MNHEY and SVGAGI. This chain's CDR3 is CASTSLFSYEQYF. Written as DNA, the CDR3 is TGTGCCAGCACCTCCCTATTTAGCTACGAGCAGTACTTC.

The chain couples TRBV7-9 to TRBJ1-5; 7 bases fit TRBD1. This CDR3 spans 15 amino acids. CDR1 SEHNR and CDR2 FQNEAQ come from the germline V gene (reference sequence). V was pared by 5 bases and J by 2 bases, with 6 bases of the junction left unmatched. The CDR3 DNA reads TGTGCCAGCAGCCCCAGGGGGGAAGGCAATCAGCCCCAGCATTTT. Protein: CASSPRGEGNQPQHF.

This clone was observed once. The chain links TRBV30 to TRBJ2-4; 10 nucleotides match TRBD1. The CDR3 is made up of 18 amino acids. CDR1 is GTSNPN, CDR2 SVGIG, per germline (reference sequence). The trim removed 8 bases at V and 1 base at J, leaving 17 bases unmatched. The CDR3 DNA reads TGTGCCGGCCTGTCGGGGGACAGGGGCGGGTGGGCCAAAAACATTCAGTACTTC. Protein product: CAGLSGDRGGWAKNIQYF.

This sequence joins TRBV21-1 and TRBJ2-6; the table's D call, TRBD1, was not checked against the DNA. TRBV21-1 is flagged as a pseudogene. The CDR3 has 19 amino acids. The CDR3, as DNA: TGTGCCAGCAGTTCCCAAGGAAGACAGCCCGCCTCTGGGGCCAACGTCCTGACTTTC. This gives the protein CASSSQGRQPASGANVLTF.

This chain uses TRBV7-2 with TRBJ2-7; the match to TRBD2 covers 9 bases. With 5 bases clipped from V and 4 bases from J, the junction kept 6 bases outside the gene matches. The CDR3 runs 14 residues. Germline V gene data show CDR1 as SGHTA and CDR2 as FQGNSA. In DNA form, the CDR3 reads TGTGCCAGCAGCCCAAGCGGGGGGCTTTACGAGCAGTACTTC. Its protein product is CASSPSGGLYEQYF.

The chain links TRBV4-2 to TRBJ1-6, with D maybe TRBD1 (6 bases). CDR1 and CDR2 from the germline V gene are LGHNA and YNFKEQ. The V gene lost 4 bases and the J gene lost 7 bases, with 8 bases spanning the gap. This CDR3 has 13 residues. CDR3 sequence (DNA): TGTGCCAGCAGCCTTGGGGGCAATTCACCCCTCCACTTT. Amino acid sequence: CASSLGGNSPLHF.

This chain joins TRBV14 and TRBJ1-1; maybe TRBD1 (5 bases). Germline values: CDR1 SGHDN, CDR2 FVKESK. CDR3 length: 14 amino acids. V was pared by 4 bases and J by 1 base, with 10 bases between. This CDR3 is CASSPGHANTEAFF. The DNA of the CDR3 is TGTGCCAGCAGCCCAGGACACGCGAACACTGAAGCTTTCTTT.

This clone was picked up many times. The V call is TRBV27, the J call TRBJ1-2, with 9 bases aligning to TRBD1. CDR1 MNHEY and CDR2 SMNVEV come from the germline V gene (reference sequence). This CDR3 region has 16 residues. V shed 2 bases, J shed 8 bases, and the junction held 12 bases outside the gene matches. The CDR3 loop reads CASSLDTGTGLRGYTF. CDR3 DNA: TGTGCCAGCAGTTTAGACACCGGGACAGGGTTGAGGGGCTACACCTTC.